This TCR beta chain was captured in a study of blood T cells in healthy people across ages. Total RNA was extracted at no less than 6 micrograms per sample. Using a J-beta primer mix together with a sample-barcoded 5' primer, a second PCR was run for roughly 7 to 12 cycles. From each sample, at least 2.5 million paired-end reads containing CDR3 were obtained. MiXCR, applied by TCRdb to the 5' RACE reads, yields one record per CDR3 protein. The sample shows hundreds of thousands of distinct CDR3 sequences, about 25% of them seen only once. V shed 0 bases and J shed 7 bases, with 5 bases lying between them. The CDR3 consists of 12 residues. Germline V lookup: CDR1 SEHNR, CDR2 FQNEAQ (reference sequence). The same sample was also used in a study of T cells of mothers and their children. This second study notes: Three healthy Caucasian mothers and their six children donated. The extracted RNA was employed in its entirety for cDNA synthesis, at approximately 1.5 ug per 15 ul.

What was sequenced was blood. The genes are TRBV7-9 and TRBJ2-3; D not certain. The receptor's source is a boy between 10 and 17 years old in good health. CDR3 loop: CASSLALHTQYF. The CDR3 DNA follows: TGTGCCAGCAGCTTAGCCTTGCATACGCAGTATTTT.